This is a list of T cell receptor beta chains from one sample in a study of vaccination and CD4 T cells after COVID-19. No cognate antigen is known for these TCRs. TCRdb independently ran MiXCR on the PCR reads; one entry per CDR3 protein. This sample has more than 6,000 distinct CDR3 sequences, with roughly 50% found just once. Input material: CD4+ T cells from blood, cultured in vitro. The source of these receptors is a human donor in good health. The CDR3 runs from the conserved cysteine through the conserved F or W. D genes are given only for firm matches. Clone size is shown for a subset of rows, as once, few, many or a class of expanded clone.

d_call	v_call	clone_size	j_call	cdr3_nt	cdr3_aa
NA	TRBV18	few	TRBJ1-6	TGTGCCAGCTCACCCTCCGGCCCCAGGGATTCACCCCTCCACTTT	CASSPSGPRDSPLHF
NA	TRBV11-2	few	TRBJ1-1	TGTGCCAGCAGCCTACAGAGACCTAACACTGAAGCTTTCTTT	CASSLQRPNTEAFF
NA	TRBV14	NA	TRBJ1-1	TGTGCCAGCAGCCTCCATGGGGTAGGGAACACTGAAGCTTTCTTT	CASSLHGVGNTEAFF
TRBD1	TRBV12-3/TRBV12-4	NA	TRBJ2-5	TGTGCCAGCAGTTTACAAGGGACAGGGATCGGGACCCAGTACTTC	CASSLQGTGIGTQYF
NA	TRBV20-1	few	TRBJ1-1	TGCAGTGCTGCTAGGCGCGAAACTGAAGCTTTCTTT	CSAARRETEAFF
NA	TRBV2	NA	TRBJ2-5	TGTGCCAGCCTACGGGAGACCCAGTACTTC	CASLRETQYF
TRBD1	TRBV12-3/TRBV12-4	NA	TRBJ1-2	TGTGCCAGCAGTGGACAGGGAGCTAACTATGGCTACACCTTC	CASSGQGANYGYTF
NA	TRBV2	NA	TRBJ1-5	TGTGCCAGCAGTGTTTTGGGGCCCCAAAGCAATCAGCCCCAGCATTTT	CASSVLGPQSNQPQHF
NA	TRBV5-4	NA	TRBJ2-5	TGTGCCAGCAGCCCGGACAGCAAAGAGACCCAGTACTTC	CASSPDSKETQYF
NA	TRBV11-2	NA	TRBJ1-3	TGTGCCAGCAGCTTAGTGCGCAGCGCCATAGACACCATATATTTT	CASSLVRSAIDTIYF
NA	TRBV5-4	NA	TRBJ1-1	TGTGCCAGCAGCTTTGTGCGGAACGCTGAAGCTTTCTTT	CASSFVRNAEAFF
NA	TRBV20-1	NA	TRBJ1-2	TGCAGTGCTAGGTCGACAGAGGGGGTCTATGGCTACACCTTC	CSARSTEGVYGYTF
TRBD1	TRBV27	NA	TRBJ1-2	TGTGCCAGCAGTTTAGCGGGACAGGGAAGACGCTATGGCTACACCTTC	CASSLAGQGRRYGYTF
TRBD1	TRBV12-3/TRBV12-4	few	TRBJ1-5	TGTGCCAGCACCCCGACAGGGGGCGGTCAGCCCCAGCATTTT	CASTPTGGGQPQHF
TRBD2	TRBV12-3/TRBV12-4	NA	TRBJ2-3	TGTGCCAGCAGTTTAGAGGGAGGGCCCACAGATACGCAGTATTTT	CASSLEGGPTDTQYF
NA	TRBV27	few	TRBJ1-2	TGTGCCAGCAGCTGGACGGGGACCTATGGCTACACCTTC	CASSWTGTYGYTF
NA	TRBV5-5	NA	TRBJ2-7	TGTGCCAGCAGCTTGCCGGCCTACGAGCAGTACTTC	CASSLPAYEQYF
TRBD2	TRBV11-2	NA	TRBJ2-5	TGTGCCAGCAGCTTAGGCGGGAGGTATCAAGAGACCCAGTACTTC	CASSLGGRYQETQYF
NA	TRBV5-1	NA	TRBJ1-1	TGCGCCAGCAGCTTGAACAGGGAGGCTGAAGCTTTCTTT	CASSLNREAEAFF
NA	TRBV20-1	NA	TRBJ1-5	TGCAGTGCTATCGCGGCGGGTCGGGGCAATCAGCCCCAGCATTTT	CSAIAAGRGNQPQHF
NA	TRBV4-3	NA	TRBJ1-1	TGCGCCAGCAGCCAAGACCCGGGGGCGGGCACTGAAGCTTTCTTT	CASSQDPGAGTEAFF
NA	TRBV19	NA	TRBJ1-2	TGTGCCAGTAGTATCTCAGGGGCGAACTATGGCTACACCTTC	CASSISGANYGYTF
NA	TRBV5-1	NA	TRBJ1-2	TGCGCCAGCAGCGTCGACGGTGGGGAGGGCTACACCTTC	CASSVDGGEGYTF
TRBD1	TRBV20-1	NA	TRBJ1-6	TGCAGTGCTAGAGGCGTGGGGACAGGGGGTTCACCCCTCCACTTT	CSARGVGTGGSPLHF
TRBD1	TRBV15	NA	TRBJ2-4	TGTGCCACCAGCACTAGGACAGGGATAAACATTCAGTACTTC	CATSTRTGINIQYF
NA	TRBV29-1	NA	TRBJ1-5	TGCAGCGTTGCCGCTCAGGGCAGGAATCAGCCCCAGCATTTT	CSVAAQGRNQPQHF
TRBD1	TRBV20-1	NA	TRBJ1-1	TGCAGTGCTAGCACTCCGGGACAGGGAAGCACTGAAGCTTTCTTT	CSASTPGQGSTEAFF